One T cell receptor beta chain is described in this entry. This sample is drawn from a study of technical replicates of blood from several donors. The CDR3 spans 15 residues. V gave up 5 bases and J gave up 4 bases, with 15 bases separating them. The germline gives CDR1 SGHNT, CDR2 YYREEE (reference sequence). The protocol was immunoSEQ multiplex PCR, while the TCRdb copy is restricted to in-frame clones and leaves out a portion. This table holds around 50,000 clones, approximately 94% found once. V is TRBV5-4 and J is TRBJ2-2, with D perhaps TRBD2 (5 bases). The sample comprised T cells isolated from PBMCs. This TCR was sampled from a human donor in good health. The CDR3 sequence: CASSFDGVFTGELFF. CDR3 DNA sequence: TGTGCCAGCAGTTTCGACGGGGTTTTCACCGGGGAGCTGTTTTTT. Together with reference TRBV5-4 and TRBJ2-2, the CDR3 gives the full variable domain: ETGVTQSPTHLIKTRGQQVTLRCSSQSGHNTVSWYQQALGQGPQFIFQYYREEENGRGNFPPRFSGLQFPNYSSELNVNALELDDSALYLCASSFDGVFTGELFFGEGSRLTVL.